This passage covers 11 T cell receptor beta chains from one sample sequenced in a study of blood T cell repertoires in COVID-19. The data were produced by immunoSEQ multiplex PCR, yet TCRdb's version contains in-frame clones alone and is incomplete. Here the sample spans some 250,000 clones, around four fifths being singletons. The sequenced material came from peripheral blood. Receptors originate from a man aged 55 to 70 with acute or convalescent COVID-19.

The CDR3 nucleotides read TGTGCCAGCAGCTCACGGACAGGGCGGGGGCGCACAGATACGCAGTATTTT. It codes for CASSSRTGRGRTDTQYF. V usage is TRBV5-4 and J usage is TRBJ2-3; tentatively, D is TRBD1 (8 bases). Trimming removed 3 bases from V and 1 base from J, with 18 bases in between. Germline CDR1 reads SGHNT; CDR2 reads YYREEE (reference sequence). CDR3 size: 17 residues. Full variable domain (rest looked up from reference TRBV5-4 and TRBJ2-3): ETGVTQSPTHLIKTRGQQVTLRCSSQSGHNTVSWYQQALGQGPQFIFQYYREEENGRGNFPPRFSGLQFPNYSSELNVNALELDDSALYLCASSSRTGRGRTDTQYFGPGTRLTVL.

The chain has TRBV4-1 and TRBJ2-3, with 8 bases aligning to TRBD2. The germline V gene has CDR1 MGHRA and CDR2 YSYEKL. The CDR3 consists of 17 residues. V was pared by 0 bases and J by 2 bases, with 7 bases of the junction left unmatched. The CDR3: CASSQETRLALTDTQYF. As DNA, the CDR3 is TGCGCCAGCAGCCAAGAAACGAGACTAGCGCTCACAGATACGCAGTATTTT.

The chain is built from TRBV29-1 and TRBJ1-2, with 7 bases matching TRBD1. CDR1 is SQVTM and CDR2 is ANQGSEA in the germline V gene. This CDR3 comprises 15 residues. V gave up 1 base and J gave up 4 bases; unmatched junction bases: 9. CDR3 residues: CSVEVTGVAGYGYTF. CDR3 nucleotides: TGCAGCGTTGAAGTTACAGGGGTCGCGGGCTATGGCTACACCTTC.

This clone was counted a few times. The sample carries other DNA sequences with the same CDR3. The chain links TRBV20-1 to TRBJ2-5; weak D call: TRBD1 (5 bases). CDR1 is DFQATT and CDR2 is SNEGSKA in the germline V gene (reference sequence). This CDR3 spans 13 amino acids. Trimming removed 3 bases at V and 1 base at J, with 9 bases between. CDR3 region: CSASLRGQETQYF. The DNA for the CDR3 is TGCAGTGCTAGTTTAAGGGGCCAAGAGACCCAGTACTTC.

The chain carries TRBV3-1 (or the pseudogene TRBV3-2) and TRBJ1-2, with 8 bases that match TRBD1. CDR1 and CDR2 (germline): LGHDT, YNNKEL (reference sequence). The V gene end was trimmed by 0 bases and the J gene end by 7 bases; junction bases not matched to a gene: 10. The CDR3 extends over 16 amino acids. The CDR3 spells CASSQDLQGAGGGYTF. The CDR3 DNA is TGTGCCAGCAGCCAAGATCTTCAGGGGGCCGGGGGTGGCTACACCTTC.

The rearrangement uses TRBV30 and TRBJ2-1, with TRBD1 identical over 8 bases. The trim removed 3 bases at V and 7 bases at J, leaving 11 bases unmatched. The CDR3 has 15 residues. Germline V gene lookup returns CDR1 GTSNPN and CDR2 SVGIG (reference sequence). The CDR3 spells CAWSIAGTGKNEQFF. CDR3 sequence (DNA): TGTGCCTGGAGCATAGCCGGGACAGGAAAGAATGAGCAGTTCTTC.

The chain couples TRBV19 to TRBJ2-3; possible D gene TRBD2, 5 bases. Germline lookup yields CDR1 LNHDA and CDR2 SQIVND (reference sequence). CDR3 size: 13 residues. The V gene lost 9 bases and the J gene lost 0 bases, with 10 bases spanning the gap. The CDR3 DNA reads TGTGCCAGCCGGGGAGTGAGCACAGATACGCAGTATTTT. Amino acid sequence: CASRGVSTDTQYF. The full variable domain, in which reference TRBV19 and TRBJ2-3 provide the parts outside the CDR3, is DGGITQSPKYLFRKEGQNVTLSCEQNLNHDAMYWYRQDPGQGLRLIYYSQIVNDFQKGDIAEGYSVSREKKESFPLTVTSAQKNPTAFYLCASRGVSTDTQYFGPGTRLTVL.

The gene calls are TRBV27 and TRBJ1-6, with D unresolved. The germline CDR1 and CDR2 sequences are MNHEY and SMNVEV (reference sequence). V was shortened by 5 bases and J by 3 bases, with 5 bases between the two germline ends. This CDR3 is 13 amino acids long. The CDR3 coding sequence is TGTGCCAGCAGTCTAAACTATAATTCACCCCTCCACTTT. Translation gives CASSLNYNSPLHF.

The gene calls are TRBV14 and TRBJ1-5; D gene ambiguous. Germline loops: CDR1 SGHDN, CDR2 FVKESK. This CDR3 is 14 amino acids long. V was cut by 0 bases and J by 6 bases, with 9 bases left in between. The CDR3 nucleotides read TGTGCCAGCAGCCAAGATGAGGAGGGTCAGCCCCAGCATTTT. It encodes CASSQDEEGQPQHF.

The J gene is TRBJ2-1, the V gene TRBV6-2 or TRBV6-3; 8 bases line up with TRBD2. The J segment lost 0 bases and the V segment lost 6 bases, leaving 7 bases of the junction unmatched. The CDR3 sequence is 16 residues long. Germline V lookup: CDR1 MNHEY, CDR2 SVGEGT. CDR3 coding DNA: TGTGCCAGCAGCCCAATAGCGGGGAGCTCCTACAATGAGCAGTTCTTC. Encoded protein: CASSPIAGSSYNEQFF.

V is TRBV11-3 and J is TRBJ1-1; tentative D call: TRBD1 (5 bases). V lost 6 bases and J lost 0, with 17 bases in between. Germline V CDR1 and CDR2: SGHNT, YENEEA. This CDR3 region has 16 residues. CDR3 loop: CASRYLSPGLNTEAFF. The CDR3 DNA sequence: TGTGCCAGCAGATATCTCTCCCCAGGGTTGAACACTGAAGCTTTCTTT.